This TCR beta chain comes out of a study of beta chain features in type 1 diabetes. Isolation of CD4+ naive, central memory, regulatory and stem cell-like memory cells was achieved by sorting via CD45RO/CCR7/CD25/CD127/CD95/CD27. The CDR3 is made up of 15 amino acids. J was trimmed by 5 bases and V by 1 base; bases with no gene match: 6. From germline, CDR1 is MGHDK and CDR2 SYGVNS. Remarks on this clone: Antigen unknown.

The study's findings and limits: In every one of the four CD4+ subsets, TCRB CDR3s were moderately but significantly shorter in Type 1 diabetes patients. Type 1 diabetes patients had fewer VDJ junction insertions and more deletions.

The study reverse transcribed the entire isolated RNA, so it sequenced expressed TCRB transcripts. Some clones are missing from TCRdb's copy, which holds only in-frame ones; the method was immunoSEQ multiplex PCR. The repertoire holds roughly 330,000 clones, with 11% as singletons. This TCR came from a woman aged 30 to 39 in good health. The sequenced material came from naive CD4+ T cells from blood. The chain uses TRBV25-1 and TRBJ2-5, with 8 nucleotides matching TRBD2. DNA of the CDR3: TGTGCCAGCAGTGAATTCGGGGGGGGTGAGGAGACCCAGTACTTC. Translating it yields CASSEFGGGEETQYF.